A selection of T cell receptor beta chains follows, all from one sample in a study of blood T cell repertoires in COVID-19. Sequenced by immunoSEQ multiplex PCR; TCRdb stores in-frame clones only, minus some. The table lists approximately 150,000 clones, about nine tenths of them singletons. The sample consisted of peripheral blood. The receptors originated from a human donor in a cohort sampled during active COVID-19. Both conserved end residues are part of each CDR3. Fields, in order: clone size, J gene, V gene, D gene, CDR3 DNA, CDR3 protein. D genes are given only for firm matches. Clone sizes are given selectively: once, few, many, or a class where the clone is expanded.

abundance: .
j_gene: TRBJ1-1
v_gene: TRBV5-6
d_gene: TRBD1
CDR3nt: TGTGCCAGCAGCCAATCTACAGGGGGCGACTGGGACACTGAAGCTTTCTTT
CDR3aa: CASSQSTGGDWDTEAFF

abundance: .
j_gene: TRBJ2-3
v_gene: TRBV19
d_gene: TRBD2
CDR3nt: TGTGCCAGTAGTATTCGGAGTCAAGGACTAGCGGGGATTAAGGATACGCAGTATTTT
CDR3aa: CASSIRSQGLAGIKDTQYF

abundance: .
j_gene: TRBJ2-2
v_gene: TRBV13
d_gene: .
CDR3nt: TGTGCCAGCAGCCCGAGCGGCTATGGCGGGGAGCTGTTTTTT
CDR3aa: CASSPSGYGGELFF

abundance: few
j_gene: TRBJ2-2
v_gene: TRBV7-8
d_gene: .
CDR3nt: TGTGCCAGCAGCTTAGTGGGCGGACTGACGAACACCGGGGAGCTGTTTTTT
CDR3aa: CASSLVGGLTNTGELFF

abundance: .
j_gene: TRBJ2-6
v_gene: TRBV29-1
d_gene: TRBD2
CDR3nt: TGCAGCGTTGGCGGGGGGGCTGGGGCCAACGTCCTGACTTTC
CDR3aa: CSVGGGAGANVLTF

abundance: once
j_gene: TRBJ2-3
v_gene: TRBV2
d_gene: TRBD2
CDR3nt: TGTGCCAGCAGTCCAAGGCTAGCGGGGGGAAGAGATACGCAGTATTTT
CDR3aa: CASSPRLAGGRDTQYF

abundance: .
j_gene: TRBJ1-1
v_gene: TRBV18
d_gene: .
CDR3nt: TGTGCCAGCTCAGCTATCGGGAACACTGAAGCTTTCTTT
CDR3aa: CASSAIGNTEAFF

abundance: .
j_gene: TRBJ2-2
v_gene: TRBV6-5
d_gene: .
CDR3nt: TGTGCCAGCAGTCACACCCCCACCGGGGAGCTGTTTTTT
CDR3aa: CASSHTPTGELFF

abundance: .
j_gene: TRBJ2-5
v_gene: TRBV3-1/TRBV3-2
d_gene: .
CDR3nt: TGTGCCAGCAGCCTCGCACAGGGAGGGCAAGAGACCCAGTACTTC
CDR3aa: CASSLAQGGQETQYF

abundance: .
j_gene: TRBJ1-1
v_gene: TRBV10-2
d_gene: TRBD1
CDR3nt: TGCGCCAGCAGTGAGACAGGGGAGGACACTGAAGCTTTCTTT
CDR3aa: CASSETGEDTEAFF

abundance: .
j_gene: TRBJ1-2
v_gene: TRBV7-6
d_gene: TRBD1
CDR3nt: TGTGCCAGCAGCTTAGCCAAGACAGGGGACGCGAACTATGGCTACACCTTC
CDR3aa: CASSLAKTGDANYGYTF

abundance: .
j_gene: TRBJ2-1
v_gene: TRBV19
d_gene: .
CDR3nt: TGTGCCAGTAGGGGAGGCAGTTACAATGAGCAGTTCTTC
CDR3aa: CASRGGSYNEQFF

abundance: .
j_gene: TRBJ2-7
v_gene: TRBV5-1
d_gene: .
CDR3nt: TGCGCCAGCAGCTTGGACAGGGCTTACGAGCAGTACTTC
CDR3aa: CASSLDRAYEQYF

abundance: .
j_gene: TRBJ1-2
v_gene: TRBV2
d_gene: .
CDR3nt: TGTGCCAGCAGTGATCGTCGAGGGGGTGTCTATGGCTACACCTTC
CDR3aa: CASSDRRGGVYGYTF

abundance: .
j_gene: TRBJ2-5
v_gene: TRBV5-1
d_gene: .
CDR3nt: TGCGCCAGCGCCATGGGAGGAAACCAAGAGACCCAGTACTTC
CDR3aa: CASAMGGNQETQYF

abundance: .
j_gene: TRBJ1-1
v_gene: TRBV5-1
d_gene: .
CDR3nt: TGCGCCAGCAGCTTCGGAGGGGCGAACACTGAAGCTTTCTTT
CDR3aa: CASSFGGANTEAFF

abundance: .
j_gene: TRBJ1-2
v_gene: TRBV5-1
d_gene: TRBD1
CDR3nt: TGCGCCAGCAGCTCTGGACAGGAGCGGGTACGGGGCTACACCTTC
CDR3aa: CASSSGQERVRGYTF

abundance: .
j_gene: TRBJ1-6
v_gene: TRBV3-1/TRBV3-2
d_gene: .
CDR3nt: TGTGCCAGCAGCCTCAGGGGTAAAGATTCACCCCTCCACTTT
CDR3aa: CASSLRGKDSPLHF

abundance: once
j_gene: TRBJ2-7
v_gene: TRBV9
d_gene: .
CDR3nt: TGTGCCAGCAGTTCCGGGAGCTCCTACGAGCAGTACTTC
CDR3aa: CASSSGSSYEQYF

abundance: once
j_gene: TRBJ2-7
v_gene: TRBV27
d_gene: .
CDR3nt: TGTGCCAGCAGTAAGTCAGACTCCTACGAGCAGTACTTC
CDR3aa: CASSKSDSYEQYF

abundance: once
j_gene: TRBJ2-3
v_gene: TRBV5-1
d_gene: TRBD2
CDR3nt: TGCGCCAGCAGCTCTGGGACTAGCGGAGATACGCAGTATTTT
CDR3aa: CASSSGTSGDTQYF

abundance: .
j_gene: TRBJ1-3
v_gene: TRBV5-5
d_gene: TRBD1
CDR3nt: TGTGCCAGCAGCTTGGTAGGGACAGCAGGAAACACCATATATTTT
CDR3aa: CASSLVGTAGNTIYF

abundance: .
j_gene: TRBJ2-1
v_gene: TRBV9
d_gene: .
CDR3nt: TGTGCCAGCAGCGAAGGGGCTTACAATGAGCAGTTCTTC
CDR3aa: CASSEGAYNEQFF

abundance: .
j_gene: TRBJ2-2
v_gene: TRBV20-1
d_gene: .
CDR3nt: TGCAGTGCTAGTTCCCCGCAGTCCGGGGAGCTGTTTTTT
CDR3aa: CSASSPQSGELFF

abundance: .
j_gene: TRBJ2-7
v_gene: TRBV2
d_gene: .
CDR3nt: TGTGCCAGCAGTGATTTCGACAGCTCCTACGAGCAGTACTTC
CDR3aa: CASSDFDSSYEQYF

abundance: once
j_gene: TRBJ2-3
v_gene: TRBV30
d_gene: .
CDR3nt: TGTGCCTGGAGTGTACCCCGGGCGCAGTATTTT
CDR3aa: CAWSVPRAQYF

abundance: .
j_gene: TRBJ2-1
v_gene: TRBV6-6
d_gene: .
CDR3nt: TGTGCCAGCAGTTACTCGGACAGCTACCACAATGAGCAGTTCTTC
CDR3aa: CASSYSDSYHNEQFF

abundance: .
j_gene: TRBJ2-2
v_gene: TRBV4-2
d_gene: TRBD2
CDR3nt: TGTGCCAGCAGCCAAGATCCGCTAGCGGGGGGGCACGGGGAGCTGTTTTTT
CDR3aa: CASSQDPLAGGHGELFF

abundance: .
j_gene: TRBJ1-1
v_gene: TRBV6-2/TRBV6-3
d_gene: .
CDR3nt: TGTGCCAGCAGTCGAACAGGGCTCACTGAAGCTTTCTTT
CDR3aa: CASSRTGLTEAFF

abundance: .
j_gene: TRBJ1-2
v_gene: TRBV4-2
d_gene: .
CDR3nt: TGTGCCAGCAGCCAAGAACCCAGGGGAGACTATGGCTACACCTTC
CDR3aa: CASSQEPRGDYGYTF

abundance: .
j_gene: TRBJ2-5
v_gene: TRBV7-9
d_gene: TRBD1
CDR3nt: TGTGCCAGCAGCTTATGCATTAGACAGGGGTGCACGGAGACCCAGTACTTC
CDR3aa: CASSLCIRQGCTETQYF

abundance: .
j_gene: TRBJ1-4
v_gene: TRBV5-4
d_gene: .
CDR3nt: TGTGCCAGCAGCCACGGGGGGATAGCTAATGAAAAACTGTTTTTT
CDR3aa: CASSHGGIANEKLFF

abundance: .
j_gene: TRBJ1-6
v_gene: TRBV3-1/TRBV3-2
d_gene: .
CDR3nt: TGTGCCAGCAGCCACGTAAGGGACAACGGGTCACCCCTCCACTTT
CDR3aa: CASSHVRDNGSPLHF

abundance: .
j_gene: TRBJ1-1
v_gene: TRBV11-3
d_gene: .
CDR3nt: TGTGCCAGCAGCTTTACACCGAACACTGAAGCTTTCTTT
CDR3aa: CASSFTPNTEAFF

abundance: once
j_gene: TRBJ1-6
v_gene: TRBV18
d_gene: .
CDR3nt: TGTGCCAGCTCACCCCTCCGCTTT
CDR3aa: CASSPLRF

abundance: once
j_gene: TRBJ1-6
v_gene: TRBV3-1/TRBV3-2
d_gene: TRBD1
CDR3nt: TGTGCCAGCAGCCAAGGTGGGACAGCAGATTCACCCCTCCACTTT
CDR3aa: CASSQGGTADSPLHF

abundance: .
j_gene: TRBJ2-7
v_gene: TRBV11-3
d_gene: TRBD1
CDR3nt: TGTGCCAGCAGCTACGACAGGGGGGATCACGAGCAGTACTTC
CDR3aa: CASSYDRGDHEQYF

abundance: .
j_gene: TRBJ1-1
v_gene: TRBV6-4
d_gene: .
CDR3nt: TGTGCCAGCAGTGACGAGCTGAACACTGAAGCTTTCTTT
CDR3aa: CASSDELNTEAFF

abundance: once
j_gene: TRBJ2-5
v_gene: TRBV3-1/TRBV3-2
d_gene: TRBD2
CDR3nt: TGTGCCAGCAGCCACGTGAAAGCGGGGGGTGGAGAGACCCAGTACTTC
CDR3aa: CASSHVKAGGGETQYF

abundance: .
j_gene: TRBJ1-1
v_gene: TRBV6-5
d_gene: .
CDR3nt: TGTGCCAGCACCGAGGGTCGGGACACTGAAGCTTTCTTT
CDR3aa: CASTEGRDTEAFF

abundance: .
j_gene: TRBJ1-3
v_gene: TRBV29-1
d_gene: TRBD1
CDR3nt: TGCAGCGCACGACAGGGGTCGGGAAACACCATATATTTT
CDR3aa: CSARQGSGNTIYF

abundance: .
j_gene: TRBJ2-5
v_gene: TRBV5-6
d_gene: TRBD1
CDR3nt: TGTGCCAGCAGCTTGACAGGGGGCTTAGAGACCCAGTACTTC
CDR3aa: CASSLTGGLETQYF

abundance: .
j_gene: TRBJ2-1
v_gene: TRBV24-1
d_gene: TRBD2
CDR3nt: TGTGCCACCAGTACCGGGACTAGCGGGAATGAGCAGTTCTTC
CDR3aa: CATSTGTSGNEQFF

abundance: .
j_gene: TRBJ1-6
v_gene: TRBV6-4
d_gene: TRBD1
CDR3nt: TGTGCCAGCAGCCGGGGGACAGATAATTCACCCCTCCACTTT
CDR3aa: CASSRGTDNSPLHF

abundance: .
j_gene: TRBJ2-1
v_gene: TRBV5-1
d_gene: TRBD1
CDR3nt: TGCGCCAGCAGCTCCCGGGACAGGGGGCGCAGAGGTATCAATGAGCAGTTCTTC
CDR3aa: CASSSRDRGRRGINEQFF

abundance: .
j_gene: TRBJ2-1
v_gene: TRBV6-5
d_gene: TRBD2
CDR3nt: TGTGCCAGCAGACCAGAGCGGGGGTTTTACAATGAGCAGTTCTTC
CDR3aa: CASRPERGFYNEQFF